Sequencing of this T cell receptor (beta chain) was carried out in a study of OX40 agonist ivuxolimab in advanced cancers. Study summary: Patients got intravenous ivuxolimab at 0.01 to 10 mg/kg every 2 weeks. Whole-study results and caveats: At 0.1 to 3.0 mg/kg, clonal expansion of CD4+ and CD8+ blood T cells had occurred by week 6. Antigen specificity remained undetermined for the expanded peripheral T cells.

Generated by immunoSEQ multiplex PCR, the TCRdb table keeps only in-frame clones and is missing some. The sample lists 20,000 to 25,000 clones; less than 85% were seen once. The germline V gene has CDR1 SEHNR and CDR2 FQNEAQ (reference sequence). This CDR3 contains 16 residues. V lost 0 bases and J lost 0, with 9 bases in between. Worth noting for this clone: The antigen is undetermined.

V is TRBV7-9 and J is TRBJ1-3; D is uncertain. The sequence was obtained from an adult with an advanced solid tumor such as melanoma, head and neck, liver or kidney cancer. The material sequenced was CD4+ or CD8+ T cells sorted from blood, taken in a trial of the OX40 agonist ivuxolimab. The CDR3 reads CASSLAQRGSGNTIYF. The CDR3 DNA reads TGTGCCAGCAGCTTAGCCCAGCGAGGCTCTGGAAACACCATATATTTT.